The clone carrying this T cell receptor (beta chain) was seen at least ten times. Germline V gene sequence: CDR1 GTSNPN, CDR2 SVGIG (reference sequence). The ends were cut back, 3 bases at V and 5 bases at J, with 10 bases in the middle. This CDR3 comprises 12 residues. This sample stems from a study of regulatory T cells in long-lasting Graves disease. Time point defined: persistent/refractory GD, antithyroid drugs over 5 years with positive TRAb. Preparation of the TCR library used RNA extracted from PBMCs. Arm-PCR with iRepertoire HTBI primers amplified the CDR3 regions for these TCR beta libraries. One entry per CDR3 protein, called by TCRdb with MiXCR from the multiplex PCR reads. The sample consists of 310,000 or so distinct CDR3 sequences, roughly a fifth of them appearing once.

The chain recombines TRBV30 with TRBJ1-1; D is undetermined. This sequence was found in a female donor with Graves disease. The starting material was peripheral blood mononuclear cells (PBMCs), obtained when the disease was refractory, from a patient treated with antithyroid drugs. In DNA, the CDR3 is TGTGCCTGGAGCTCAGACTGGACTGAAGCTTTCTTT. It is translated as CAWSSDWTEAFF.